The clone carrying this TCR beta chain turned up a few times. What it binds is not known. The germline CDR1 and CDR2 sequences are SGDLS and YYNGEE. CDR3 size: 16 residues. This record comes from a study of blood T cells in healthy people across ages. A second PCR of about 6 to 12 cycles used a sample-barcoded 5' primer and a J-beta primer mix. TCRdb ran MiXCR on the 5' RACE reads and lists one entry per CDR3 protein. The sample has roughly 570,000 distinct CDR3 sequences; 27% are singletons. Findings and limits, study-wide: Roughly linear declines in TCR beta diversity per million T cells occurred with age.

The donors, healthy Caucasians from Russia, were aged roughly 6 to 100. Every participating donor contributed around 9.5 milliliters of peripheral blood through a draw. Sequences were obtained from blood. This TCR was recovered from an older woman in good health. The chain couples TRBV9 to TRBJ2-5; 9 bases align to TRBD2. The J call is uncertain, as TRBJ2-7 better fits the DNA end. The CDR3 loop is CASSVEVAGASYEQYF. The CDR3 DNA is TGTGCCAGCAGCGTAGAGGTAGCGGGGGCAAGCTACGAGCAGTACTTC.